The clone carrying this T cell receptor beta chain was seen only a few times. Its antigen remains unknown. Trimming cost V 1 base and J 1 base, with 8 bases left between them. Germline-derived CDR1 and CDR2 are SGHTA and FQGNSA. The length of the CDR3 is 14 residues. Clones were read by immunoSEQ multiplex PCR, and TCRdb kept only the in-frame ones, dropping some. This repertoire shows over a million clones, roughly 95% found once; its top ten account for over 1%. This sample was taken from a study of shared clonotypes between healthy human individuals. Broader study findings: Sequencing depth was expected to influence donor clonotype sharing. Naive subsets typically showed greater estimated richness than memory subsets.

The clonotype was recovered from a man aged 25 to 45 in good health. The V gene is TRBV7-2, the J gene TRBJ2-7; D unresolved. The sample was naive CD4+ T cells sorted from blood. The subset denotes: CD45RA+ positively selected. CDR3 region: CASSLEPASYEQYF. The CDR3 coding sequence is TGTGCCAGCAGCTTAGAGCCAGCTTCCTACGAGCAGTACTTC.